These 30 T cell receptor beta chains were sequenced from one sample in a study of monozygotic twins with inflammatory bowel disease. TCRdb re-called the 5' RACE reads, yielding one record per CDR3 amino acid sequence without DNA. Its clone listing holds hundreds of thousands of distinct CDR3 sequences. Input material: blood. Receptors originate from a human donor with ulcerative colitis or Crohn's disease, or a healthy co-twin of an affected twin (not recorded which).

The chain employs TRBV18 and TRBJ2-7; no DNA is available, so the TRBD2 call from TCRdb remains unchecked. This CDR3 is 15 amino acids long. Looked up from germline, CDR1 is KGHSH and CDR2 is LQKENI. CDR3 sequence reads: CASSPSGGLSYEQYF.

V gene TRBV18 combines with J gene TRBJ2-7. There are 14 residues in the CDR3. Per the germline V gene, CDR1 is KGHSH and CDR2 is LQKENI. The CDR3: CASSQLGSSYEQYF.

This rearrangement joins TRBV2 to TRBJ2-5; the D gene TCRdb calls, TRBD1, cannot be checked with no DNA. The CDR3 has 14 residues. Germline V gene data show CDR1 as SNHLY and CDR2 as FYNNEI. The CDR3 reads CASTSTGVQETQYF. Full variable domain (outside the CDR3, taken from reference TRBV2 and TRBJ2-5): EPEVTQTPSHQVTQMGQEVILRCVPISNHLYFYWYRQILGQKVEFLVSFYNNEISEKSEIFDDQFSVERPDGSNFTLKIRSTKLEDSAMYFCASTSTGVQETQYFGPGTRLLVL.

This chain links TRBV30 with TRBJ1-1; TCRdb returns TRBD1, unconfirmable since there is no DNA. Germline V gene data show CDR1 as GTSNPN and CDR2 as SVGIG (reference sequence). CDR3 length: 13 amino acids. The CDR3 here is CAWSVWDPTEAFF.

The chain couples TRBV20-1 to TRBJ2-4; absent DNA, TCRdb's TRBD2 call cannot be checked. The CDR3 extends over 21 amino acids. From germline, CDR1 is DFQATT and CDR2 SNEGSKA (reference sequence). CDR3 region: CSARVPSGTSGRGVAKNMQYF.

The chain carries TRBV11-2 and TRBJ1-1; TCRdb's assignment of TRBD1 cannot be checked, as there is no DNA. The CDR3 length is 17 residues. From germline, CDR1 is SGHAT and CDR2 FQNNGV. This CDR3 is CASSLYASAGKNTEAFF.

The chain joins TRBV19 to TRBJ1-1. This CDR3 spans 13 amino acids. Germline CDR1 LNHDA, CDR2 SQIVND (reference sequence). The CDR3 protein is CASRDQSYTEAFF.

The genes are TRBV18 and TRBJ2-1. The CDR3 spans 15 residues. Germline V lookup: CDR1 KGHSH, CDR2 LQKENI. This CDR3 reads CASSPRASSYNEQFF.

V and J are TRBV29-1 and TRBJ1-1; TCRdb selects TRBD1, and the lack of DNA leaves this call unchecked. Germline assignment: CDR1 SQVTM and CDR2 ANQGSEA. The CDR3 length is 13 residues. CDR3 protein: CSVPGQGNTEAFF.

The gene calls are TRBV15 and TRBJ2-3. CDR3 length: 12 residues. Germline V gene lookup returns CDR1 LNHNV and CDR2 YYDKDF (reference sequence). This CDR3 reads CATSRGGDTQYF.

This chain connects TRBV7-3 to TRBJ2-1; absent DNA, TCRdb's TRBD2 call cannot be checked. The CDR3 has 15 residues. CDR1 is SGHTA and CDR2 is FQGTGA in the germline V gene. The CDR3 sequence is CASSSSGALYNEQFF.

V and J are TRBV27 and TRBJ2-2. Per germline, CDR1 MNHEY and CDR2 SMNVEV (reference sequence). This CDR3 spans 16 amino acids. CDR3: CASSFRGDSDTGELFF.

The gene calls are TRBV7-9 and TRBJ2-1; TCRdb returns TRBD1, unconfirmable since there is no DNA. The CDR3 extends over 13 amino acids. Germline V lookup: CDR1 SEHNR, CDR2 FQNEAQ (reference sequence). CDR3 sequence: CASDRDSYNEQFF.

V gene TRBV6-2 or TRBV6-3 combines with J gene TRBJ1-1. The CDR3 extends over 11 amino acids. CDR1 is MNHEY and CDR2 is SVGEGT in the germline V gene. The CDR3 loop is CASTWRTEAFF.

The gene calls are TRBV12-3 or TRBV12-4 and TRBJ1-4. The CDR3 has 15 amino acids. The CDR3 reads CASSFRGEGQEKLFF.

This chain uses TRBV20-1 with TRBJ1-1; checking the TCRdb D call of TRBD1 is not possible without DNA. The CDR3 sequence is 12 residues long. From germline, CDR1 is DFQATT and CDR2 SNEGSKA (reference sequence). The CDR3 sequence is CSAPDRSNEAFF.

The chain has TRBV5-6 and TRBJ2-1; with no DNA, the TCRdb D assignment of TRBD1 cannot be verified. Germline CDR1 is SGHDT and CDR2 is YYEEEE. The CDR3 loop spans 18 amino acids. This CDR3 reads CASSTRQEGRLKYNEQFF. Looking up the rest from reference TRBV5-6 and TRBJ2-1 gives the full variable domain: DAGVTQSPTHLIKTRGQQVTLRCSPKSGHDTVSWYQQALGQGPQFIFQYYEEEERQRGNFPDRFSGHQFPNYSSELNVNALLLGDSALYLCASSTRQEGRLKYNEQFFGPGTRLTVL.

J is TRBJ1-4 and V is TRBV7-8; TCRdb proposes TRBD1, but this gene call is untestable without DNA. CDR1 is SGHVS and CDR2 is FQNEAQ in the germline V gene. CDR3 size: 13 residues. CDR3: CASSLGTSEKLFF. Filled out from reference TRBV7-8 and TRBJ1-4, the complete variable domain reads GAGVSQSPRYKVAKRGQDVALRCDPISGHVSLFWYQQALGQGPEFLTYFQNEAQLDKSGLPSDRFFAERPEGSVSTLKIQRTQQEDSAVYLCASSLGTSEKLFFGSGTQLSVL.

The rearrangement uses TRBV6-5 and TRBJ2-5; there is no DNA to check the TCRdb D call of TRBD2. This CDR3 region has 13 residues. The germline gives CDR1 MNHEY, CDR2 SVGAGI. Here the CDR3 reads CASTTRLAETQYF.

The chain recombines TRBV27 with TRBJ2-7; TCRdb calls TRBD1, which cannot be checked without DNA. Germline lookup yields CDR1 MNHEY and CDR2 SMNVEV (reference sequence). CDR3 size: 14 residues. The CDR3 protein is CASSYGQGGYEQYF.

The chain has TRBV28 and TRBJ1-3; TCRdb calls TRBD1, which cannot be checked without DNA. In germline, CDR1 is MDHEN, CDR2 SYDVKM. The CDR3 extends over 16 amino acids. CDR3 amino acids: CASTVLDINSGNTIYF.

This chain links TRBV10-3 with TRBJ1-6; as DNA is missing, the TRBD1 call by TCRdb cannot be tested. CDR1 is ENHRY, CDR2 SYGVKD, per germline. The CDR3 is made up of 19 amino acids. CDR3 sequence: CAISEVYKGVSSYNSPLHF.

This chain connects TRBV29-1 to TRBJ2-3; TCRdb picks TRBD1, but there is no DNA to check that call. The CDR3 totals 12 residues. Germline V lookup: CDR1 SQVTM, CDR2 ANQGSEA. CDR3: CSGRGSQYTQYF.

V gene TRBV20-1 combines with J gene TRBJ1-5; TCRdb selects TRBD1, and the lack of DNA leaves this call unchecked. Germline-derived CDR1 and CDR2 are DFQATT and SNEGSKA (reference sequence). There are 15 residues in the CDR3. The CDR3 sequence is CSARDLSGSNQPQHF.

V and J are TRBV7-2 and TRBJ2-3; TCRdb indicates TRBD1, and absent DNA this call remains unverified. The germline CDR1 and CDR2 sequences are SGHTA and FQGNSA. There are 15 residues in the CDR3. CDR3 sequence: CASSLVEGAADTQYF.

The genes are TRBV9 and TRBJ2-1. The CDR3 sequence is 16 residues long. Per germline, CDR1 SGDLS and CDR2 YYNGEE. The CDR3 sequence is CASSVAPGSSYNEQFF.

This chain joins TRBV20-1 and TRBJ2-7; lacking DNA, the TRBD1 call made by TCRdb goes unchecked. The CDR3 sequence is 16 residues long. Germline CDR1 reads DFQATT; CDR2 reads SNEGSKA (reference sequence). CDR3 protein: CSARDTFGGGLDEQYF.

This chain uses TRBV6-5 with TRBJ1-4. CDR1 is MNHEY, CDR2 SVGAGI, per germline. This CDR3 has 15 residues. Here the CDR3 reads CASSYRSTTNEKLFF.

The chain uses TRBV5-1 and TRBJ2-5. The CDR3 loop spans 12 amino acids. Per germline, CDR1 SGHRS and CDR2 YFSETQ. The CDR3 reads CASRSNVETQYF.

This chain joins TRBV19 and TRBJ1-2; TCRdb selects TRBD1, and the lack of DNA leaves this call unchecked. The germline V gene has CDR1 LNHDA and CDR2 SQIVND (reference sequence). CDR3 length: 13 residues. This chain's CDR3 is CASSIGTGVDYTF. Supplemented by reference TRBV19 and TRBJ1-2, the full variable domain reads DGGITQSPKYLFRKEGQNVTLSCEQNLNHDAMYWYRQDPGQGLRLIYYSQIVNDFQKGDIAEGYSVSREKKESFPLTVTSAQKNPTAFYLCASSIGTGVDYTFGSGTRLTVV.